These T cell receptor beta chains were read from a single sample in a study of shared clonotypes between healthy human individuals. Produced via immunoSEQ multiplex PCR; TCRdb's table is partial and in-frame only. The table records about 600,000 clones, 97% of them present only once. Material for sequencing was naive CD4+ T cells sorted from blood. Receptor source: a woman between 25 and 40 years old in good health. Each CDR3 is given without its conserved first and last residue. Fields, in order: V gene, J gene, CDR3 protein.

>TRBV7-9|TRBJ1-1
ASSQTGSRNTEAF
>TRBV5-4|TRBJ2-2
ASSLAGVVGELF
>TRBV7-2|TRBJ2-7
ASSSRVVSYEQY
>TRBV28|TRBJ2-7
ASSPDRVPINEQY
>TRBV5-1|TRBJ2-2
ASSIRTGWDGELF
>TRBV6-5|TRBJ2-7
ASRNGLAGEEQY
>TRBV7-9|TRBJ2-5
ASSLAWTSGVQETQY
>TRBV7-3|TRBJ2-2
ASSLMSPTSGSTGELF
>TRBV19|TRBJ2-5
ASSMSTETQY
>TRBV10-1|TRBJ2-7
ASSDSGLYEQY
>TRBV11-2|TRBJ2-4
ASSLGFRATIQY
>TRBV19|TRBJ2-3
ASNPQALGTSGSSDTQY
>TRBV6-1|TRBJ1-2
ASSEWGLSYGYT
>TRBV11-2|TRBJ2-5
ASSPTGGRVQETQY
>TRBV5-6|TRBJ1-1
ASSFQTEAF
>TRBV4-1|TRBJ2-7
ASSHGRDGNEQY
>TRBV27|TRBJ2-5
VSQGTALQETQY
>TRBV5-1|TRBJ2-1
ASSLAGETYNEQF
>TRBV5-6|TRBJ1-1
ASSLTGNTEAF
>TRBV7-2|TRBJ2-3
ASSLFSGSGRDTQY
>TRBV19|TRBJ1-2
ASSPSPHPGGYGYT
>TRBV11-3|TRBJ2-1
ASSKMGTAPNEQF
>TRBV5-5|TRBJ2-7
ASRQSGRVSYEQY
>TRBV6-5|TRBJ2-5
ASSSQETQY
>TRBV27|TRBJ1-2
ASSMTGNYGYT
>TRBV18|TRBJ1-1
ASSPRIEERAAF
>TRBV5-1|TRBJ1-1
ASSLGEGSTEAF
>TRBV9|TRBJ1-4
ASSGDGISTNEKLF
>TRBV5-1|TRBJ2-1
ASSLVGSDNEQF
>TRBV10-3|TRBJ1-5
AISESGGGQPQH
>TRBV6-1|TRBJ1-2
ASGRAGGDYGYT
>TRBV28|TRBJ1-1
ASSSKTGRLTEAF
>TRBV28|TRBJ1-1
ASSLYKWTGENTEAF
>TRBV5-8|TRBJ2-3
ASSLLTRSDSTDTQY
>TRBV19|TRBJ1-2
ASSIGPINYGYT
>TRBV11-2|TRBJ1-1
ASSLDSGVPNTEAF
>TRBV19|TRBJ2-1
ASKRGTSGVLYNEQF
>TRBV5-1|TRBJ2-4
ASSLNSGGKNIQY
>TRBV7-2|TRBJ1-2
ASSLAGDPGYT
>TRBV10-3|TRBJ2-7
AISADRSSYEQY
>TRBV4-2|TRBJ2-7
ASSQEVTSGPSYEQY
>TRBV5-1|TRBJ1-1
ASGVTGPHLLNTEAF
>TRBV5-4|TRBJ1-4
ASNTGGAGEKLF
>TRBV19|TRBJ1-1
ASSIPGQWNTEAF
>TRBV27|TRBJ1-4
ASSLLGEGEKLF
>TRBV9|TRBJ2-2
ASSVGASGRVVDTGELF
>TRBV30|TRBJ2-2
AWKGLAGAGNTGELF
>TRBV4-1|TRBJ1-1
ASSLAGGGEAF
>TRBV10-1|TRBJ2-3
ASSDRLAGADTQY
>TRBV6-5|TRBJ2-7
ASSYSGEGTVLEQY
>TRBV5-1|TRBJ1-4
ASSLRGGPDEKLF
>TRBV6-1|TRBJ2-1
ASSEGLAYGEQF
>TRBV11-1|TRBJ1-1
ASSRDRDTEAF
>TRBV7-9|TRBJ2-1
ASSLGTSGYNEQF
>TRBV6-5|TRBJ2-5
ASSSTYQETQY
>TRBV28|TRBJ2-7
ASSSETVPYEQY
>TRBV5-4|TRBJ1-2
ASSLDGRGGYT